Listed here are 26 T cell receptor beta chains from one sample, sequenced in a study of T cell repertoires in cytomegalovirus infection. These receptors have no known antigen. TCRdb redid the calling of the reads with MiXCR, one entry per CDR3 protein. The data contain 380,000 or so distinct CDR3 sequences, roughly 34% of them seen just once; the ten biggest clones take up about 13%. The sequenced sample was cultured PBMCs, obtained from culture after CMV antigen stimulation. These receptor sequences come from a human donor in good health (CMV status not recorded). Some clones in this sample may be carry-over from other donors' samples.

Only a few counts were recorded for this clonotype. This chain connects TRBV10-3 to TRBJ2-3; D is perhaps TRBD2 (5 bases). V was trimmed by 10 bases and J by 5 bases, leaving 25 bases between them. Germline values: CDR1 ENHRY, CDR2 SYGVKD. The CDR3 is 16 amino acids. Here the CDR3 reads CATNSGTLPGEDTQYF. CDR3 DNA sequence: TGTGCCACCAACAGCGGAACCCTCCCCGGGGAAGATACGCAGTATTTT.

The gene calls are TRBV7-9 and TRBJ2-3; D is possibly TRBD2 (6 bases). Germline V gene sequence: CDR1 SEHNR, CDR2 FQNEAQ (reference sequence). The CDR3 runs to 15 residues. Trimming shortened V by 5 bases and J by 2 bases, and 14 bases separated the two germline ends. The CDR3: CASSPEPGVTDTQYF. DNA for the CDR3: TGTGCCAGCAGCCCAGAGCCGGGGGTCACAGATACGCAGTATTTT.

The chain combines TRBV10-3 with TRBJ1-2, with a weak D call TRBD1 (5 bases). The CDR3 is made up of 13 amino acids. Trimming cost V 6 bases and J 8 bases, with 16 bases left between them. Per the germline V gene, CDR1 is ENHRY and CDR2 is SYGVKD. DNA of the CDR3: TGTGCCATCAGCGGGACGGGGCTTGAGGGCTACACCTTC. Protein product: CAISGTGLEGYTF.

Ten or more counts support this clonotype. The chain uses TRBV28 and TRBJ1-2, with D tentatively TRBD1 (5 bases). The length of the CDR3 is 16 residues. Germline CDR1 and CDR2: MDHEN and SYDVKM. V lost 7 bases and J lost 0, with 18 bases in between. CDR3 nucleotides: TGTGCCAGCACCATGGGGGGGACCCTAGCTAACTATGGCTACACCTTC. Protein sequence: CASTMGGTLANYGYTF.

The chain employs TRBV7-2 and TRBJ2-1; tentative D call: TRBD1 (6 bases). CDR3 length equals 12 residues. The germline V gene has CDR1 SGHTA and CDR2 FQGNSA. Trimming took off 5 bases at V and 10 bases at J, with 12 bases between the two ends. In nucleotides, the CDR3 is TGTGCCAGCAGCAACTACAGGGTGGAGCAGTTCTTC. It is translated as CASSNYRVEQFF.

The J gene is TRBJ1-4, the V gene TRBV6-6; tentatively, D is TRBD1 (5 bases). The V end lost 5 bases, the J end lost 0 bases, and 16 bases lay between the germline ends. This CDR3 spans 17 amino acids. Germline V lookup: CDR1 MNHNY, CDR2 SVGAGI (reference sequence). CDR3 DNA sequence: TGTGCCAGCAGTCCTCGGGGCCCACGAGCAACTAATGAAAAACTGTTTTTT. It codes for CASSPRGPRATNEKLFF.

The rearrangement links TRBV6-2 or TRBV6-3 to TRBJ2-1; D may match TRBD1 or TRBD2 (5 bases each). V was shortened by 5 bases and J by 14 bases, with 22 bases between the two germline ends. The CDR3 consists of 14 residues. Germline-derived CDR1 and CDR2 are MNHEY and SVGEGT. The CDR3 DNA reads TGTGCCAGCAGTGGACTCCGGGACCCCGAAGGGGAGTTCTTC. This sequence encodes CASSGLRDPEGEFF.

The CDR3 DNA follows: TGCGCCAGCAGCCAAGACGTGAGCATCACTGGGGCCAACGTCCTGACTTTC. Protein product: CASSQDVSITGANVLTF. The rearrangement joins TRBV4-1 to TRBJ2-6; D gene unclear. Trimming cost V 0 bases and J 2 bases, with 11 bases left between them. Germline loops: CDR1 MGHRA, CDR2 YSYEKL. This CDR3 contains 17 residues.

This clonotype was picked up one time. The V call is TRBV6-1, the J call TRBJ2-3, with D perhaps assigned TRBD1 or TRBD2 (6 bases each). Germline CDR1 is MNHNS and CDR2 is SASEGT. V was shortened by 7 bases and J by 1 base, with 15 bases between the two germline ends. This CDR3 contains 15 residues. This CDR3 is CASKPGGQGTDTQYF. DNA of the CDR3: TGTGCCAGCAAGCCCGGGGGACAAGGCACAGATACGCAGTATTTT.

This clonotype was seen just once. V is TRBV6-1 and J is TRBJ1-4; perhaps TRBD1 as D (6 bases). V lost 6 bases to trimming and J lost 6 bases, with 17 bases between them. Germline lookup yields CDR1 MNHNS and CDR2 SASEGT. This CDR3 is 15 amino acids long. The CDR3 sequence: CASRLQGRLDEKLFF. The CDR3 DNA reads as TGTGCCAGCAGACTACAGGGTCGTTTGGATGAAAAACTGTTTTTT.

The V gene is TRBV2, the J gene TRBJ2-1, with TRBD2 identical over 8 bases. The CDR3 is 16 residues long. The V and J ends lost 4 bases and 6 bases, in that order; junction bases with no gene match: 11. Germline V gene sequence: CDR1 SNHLY, CDR2 FYNNEI. The chain's CDR3 is CASSAWAGGSGNEQFF. In DNA, the CDR3 is TGTGCCAGCAGTGCGTGGGCGGGAGGTTCAGGCAATGAGCAGTTCTTC.

This clonotype was detected many times. The chain is built from TRBV19 and TRBJ1-1, with no clear D. The CDR3 has 13 amino acids. CDR1 and CDR2 from the germline V gene are LNHDA and SQIVND (reference sequence). Trimming left V 4 bases short and J 0 bases short, with 6 bases between. The CDR3 spells CASSTTLNTEAFF. As DNA, the CDR3 is TGTGCCAGTAGTACAACGTTGAACACTGAAGCTTTCTTT.

This clonotype appeared a few times. The CDR3 region has the DNA TGTGCCAGCTCCCTCAAGGTCAGGGGGATAGACAATGAGCAGTTCTTC. This gives the protein CASSLKVRGIDNEQFF. This sequence joins TRBV18 and TRBJ2-1, with 7 bases lining up with TRBD1. The V and J ends lost 6 bases and 5 bases, in that order; junction bases with no gene match: 13. The CDR3 runs 16 residues. CDR1 is KGHSH and CDR2 is LQKENI in the germline V gene. Using reference TRBV18 and TRBJ2-1 for the parts outside the CDR3, the full variable domain is NAGVMQNPRHLVRRRGQEARLRCSPMKGHSHVYWYRQLPEEGLKFMVYLQKENIIDESGMPKERFSAEFPKEGPSILRIQQVVRGDSAAYFCASSLKVRGIDNEQFFGPGTRLTVL.

This chain connects TRBV19 to TRBJ2-3; perhaps D is TRBD1 or TRBD2 (5 bases each). Looked up from germline, CDR1 is LNHDA and CDR2 is SQIVND (reference sequence). Trimming removed 4 bases from V and 1 base from J, with 9 bases in between. The CDR3 length is 14 residues. The CDR3 sequence is CASSTGTGTDTQYF. CDR3 bases: TGTGCCAGTAGTACGGGGACCGGCACAGATACGCAGTATTTT.

The chain uses TRBV24-1 and TRBJ2-6; D might be TRBD1 (6 bases). Germline CDR1 KGHDR, CDR2 SFDVKD. V lost 9 bases and J lost 0, with 11 bases in between. CDR3 length: 15 residues. The CDR3 loop is CATSEGGSGANVLTF. Here the CDR3 DNA reads TGTGCCACCTCCGAAGGGGGCTCTGGGGCCAACGTCCTGACTTTC.

This chain connects TRBV10-3 to TRBJ2-3, with TRBD2 matching 7 bases. V shed 6 bases, J shed 4 bases, and the junction held 10 bases outside the gene matches. The CDR3 consists of 15 residues. Per the germline V gene, CDR1 is ENHRY and CDR2 is SYGVKD. The CDR3 reads CAIRSREVSADTQYF. In DNA, the CDR3 is TGTGCCATCAGAAGTCGGGAGGTCTCGGCAGATACGCAGTATTTT.

This clonotype has a count of ten or more. This chain links TRBV5-4 with TRBJ2-1; either TRBD1 or TRBD2 may fit D (6 bases each). The CDR3 length is 17 residues. Trimming cost V 2 bases and J 2 bases, with 17 bases left between them. Germline V gives CDR1 SGHNT, CDR2 YYREEE (reference sequence). As DNA, the CDR3 is TGTGCCAGCAGCTTCCCCTTCGGGGGCGGAACCTACAATGAGCAGTTCTTC. It specifies CASSFPFGGGTYNEQFF.

The V gene is TRBV19, the J gene TRBJ2-3; D gene ambiguous. The CDR3 is made up of 13 amino acids. Trimming took off 7 bases at V and 1 base at J, with 9 bases between the two ends. Germline V lookup: CDR1 LNHDA, CDR2 SQIVND (reference sequence). The CDR3 loop reads CASTGIRTDTQYF. As DNA, the CDR3 is TGTGCCAGTACCGGAATCCGCACAGATACGCAGTATTTT.

This clonotype has a handful of counts. CDR3 bases: TGTGCCAGCAGTTTGCAGCGGGAAGGAGATACGCAGTATTTT. Protein: CASSLQREGDTQYF. V gene TRBV6-2 or TRBV6-3 combines with J gene TRBJ2-3; TRBD2 agrees at 7 bases. CDR3 length: 14 amino acids. The V and J ends lost 4 bases and 5 bases, in that order; junction bases with no gene match: 6. In germline, CDR1 is MNHEY, CDR2 SVGEGT.

V usage is TRBV20-1 and J usage is TRBJ1-2, with a possible D match to TRBD1 (5 bases). Per germline, CDR1 DFQATT and CDR2 SNEGSKA (reference sequence). CDR3 length equals 14 residues. Trimming removed 6 bases from V and 6 bases from J, with 20 bases in between. The CDR3 loop reads CSAKSAGGADGYTF. Here the CDR3 DNA reads TGCAGTGCCAAGTCGGCGGGAGGGGCCGATGGCTACACCTTC.

This chain links TRBV27 with TRBJ2-1; 14 positions agree with TRBD2. Germline V gives CDR1 MNHEY, CDR2 SMNVEV (reference sequence). This CDR3 contains 15 residues. The V and J ends lost 3 bases and 9 bases, in that order; junction bases with no gene match: 4. The chain's CDR3 is CASSLTSGRAGEQFF. The CDR3 DNA reads as TGTGCCAGCAGTTTGACTAGCGGGAGGGCCGGTGAGCAGTTCTTC.

CDR3 amino acids: CAISDYNGQNYEQYV. CDR3 DNA: TGTGCCATCAGTGATTACAACGGCCAAAACTACGAGCAGTACGTC. This sequence joins TRBV10-3 and TRBJ2-7; D is unresolved. The germline V and J ends were trimmed by 3 bases and 3 bases, with 15 bases remaining between them. Germline V gene data show CDR1 as ENHRY and CDR2 as SYGVKD. There are 15 residues in the CDR3.

Many counts were recorded for this clonotype. The chain links TRBV11-3 to TRBJ2-2, with D possibly called TRBD1 or TRBD2 (5 bases each). The germline CDR1 and CDR2 sequences are SGHNT and YENEEA. Trimming pared 0 bases from V and 2 bases from J, leaving 16 bases between. CDR3 length: 18 residues. The CDR3, as DNA: TGTGCCAGCAGCTTAGATCAAGCAGGGAGCGCCAACACCGGGGAGCTGTTTTTT. It encodes CASSLDQAGSANTGELFF.

The chain couples TRBV7-2 to TRBJ2-3; D may correspond to TRBD1 or TRBD2 (6 bases each). This CDR3 is built from 16 residues. V dropped 0 bases and J dropped 4 bases, with 14 bases sitting between them. CDR1 is SGHTA, CDR2 FQGNSA, per germline. The CDR3 region is CASSLAGASEPDTQYF. In nucleotides, the CDR3 is TGTGCCAGCAGCTTAGCGGGGGCTAGCGAACCAGATACGCAGTATTTT.

Points on this clonotype: This CDR3 fails to terminate in the conserved phenylalanine or tryptophan, so it likely reflects a read error. The DNA is omitted, as the CDR3 cannot be located on it reliably, and the CDR3 follows TCRdb's listing. The chain links TRBV12-3 or TRBV12-4 to TRBJ2-7; the D call in the table, TRBD2, was not verified against the DNA. Termini included, the CDR3 measures 13 amino acids. CDR3 sequence reads: CASSLEGITRPIA.

This clonotype was detected a few times. The rearrangement uses TRBV7-9 and TRBJ1-5; 10 bases are a match to TRBD1. Germline V gene sequence: CDR1 SEHNR, CDR2 FQNEAQ (reference sequence). V lost 5 bases to trimming and J lost 6 bases; unmatched junction nucleotides: 7. The CDR3 loop spans 15 amino acids. The CDR3 loop reads CASSAGTGVLQPQHF. The DNA for the CDR3 is TGTGCCAGCAGCGCCGGGACAGGGGTTCTTCAGCCCCAGCATTTT.